One and the same sample provided the 25 T cell receptor beta chains below, sequenced in a study of T-cell reconstitution after alpha-beta-depleted transplantation in children. Preparing the TCRbeta library involved the use of unique molecular identifiers. TCRdb itself ran the PCR reads through MiXCR, one entry per CDR3 protein. The repertoire holds approximately 290,000 distinct CDR3 sequences, under 14% seen once, with about 20% in the top ten. Specimen: peripheral blood, collected 180 days after TCRalphabeta/CD19-depleted stem cell transplant. The receptors stem from a male patient aged 2 to 9 who had a stem cell transplant for chronic granulomatous disease, so the T cells may come from the graft donor.

This clonotype appeared a few times. The V and J genes are TRBV5-4 and TRBJ2-1, with 8 bases that match TRBD2. This CDR3 comprises 16 residues. CDR1 SGHNT and CDR2 YYREEE come from the germline V gene (reference sequence). Trimming removed 4 bases from V and 2 bases from J; junction bases left unmatched: 8. CDR3: CASSPGLADTYNEQFF. CDR3 bases: TGTGCCAGCAGCCCAGGACTAGCTGATACCTACAATGAGCAGTTCTTC.

This clonotype showed up just a few times. The V and J genes are TRBV6-4 and TRBJ1-5; D unclear. The germline V and J ends were trimmed by 2 bases and 0 bases, with 20 bases remaining between them. This CDR3 contains 19 residues. Germline CDR1 and CDR2: MRHNA and SNTAGT. The CDR3 sequence is CASSDLLDAAIYSNQPQHF. The CDR3 nucleotides are TGTGCCAGCAGTGACCTATTAGACGCGGCGATATATAGCAATCAGCCCCAGCATTTT.

This clonotype was recorded a few times. The rearrangement uses TRBV20-1 and TRBJ2-6, with 8 nucleotides matching TRBD1. J lost 4 bases, V lost 4 bases, and 3 bases had no gene match. The germline V gene has CDR1 DFQATT and CDR2 SNEGSKA (reference sequence). CDR3 size: 14 residues. The CDR3 loop reads CSATRGPGANVLTF. The CDR3 nucleotides are TGCAGTGCTACCAGGGGGCCCGGGGCCAACGTCCTGACTTTC.

This clonotype was recorded many times. V usage is TRBV20-1 and J usage is TRBJ2-1, with 10 bases identical to TRBD2. Germline trimming cut 2 bases from V and 1 base from J; bases unmatched to any gene: 2. CDR1 and CDR2 from the germline V gene are DFQATT and SNEGSKA (reference sequence). This CDR3 region has 15 residues. DNA for the CDR3: TGCAGTGCTAGACTAGCGGGAGTTTCCTACAATGAGCAGTTCTTC. This gives the protein CSARLAGVSYNEQFF.

In regard to this clonotype: With a much larger clone just one base away, this may be a read error. The chain links TRBV11-2 to TRBJ2-3; D gene uncertain. The germline V gene has CDR1 SGHAT and CDR2 FQNNGV. The CDR3 contains 12 residues. V lost 5 bases, J lost 11 bases, and 14 bases lay in between. The CDR3 DNA follows: TGTGCCAGCAGCCTAAATAAGGAAAAGCAGTATTTT. The encoded protein is CASSLNKEKQYF.

This clonotype was picked up a small number of times. The chain recombines TRBV7-3 with TRBJ2-1, with a tentative D call TRBD1 (7 bases). Trimming took 5 bases from V and 7 from J, leaving 21 bases between them. The CDR3 loop spans 16 amino acids. Germline V lookup: CDR1 SGHTA, CDR2 FQGTGA. CDR3 nucleotides: TGTGCCAGCAGCAAAAACCTAAAGGGGGCGGGAAATGAGCAGTTCTTC. Translation: CASSKNLKGAGNEQFF.

This clonotype was recorded at least ten times. The chain employs TRBV6-2 or TRBV6-3 and TRBJ2-2, with 9 bases identical to TRBD1. Looked up from germline, CDR1 is MNHEY and CDR2 is SVGEGT. This CDR3 is built from 17 residues. The V segment lost 5 bases and the J segment 2 bases; nucleotides outside the gene matches: 9. The DNA of the CDR3 is TGTGCCAGCAGTCCCCATAGGGGACAGGGAAACACCGGGGAGCTGTTTTTT. This translates into CASSPHRGQGNTGELFF.

The chain uses TRBV18 and TRBJ2-7, with D possibly called TRBD1 or TRBD2 (5 bases each). This CDR3 comprises 15 residues. Germline V gene lookup returns CDR1 KGHSH and CDR2 LQKENI. V lost 0 bases and J 7 bases, leaving 16 bases between the germline ends. CDR3 sequence: CASSPPYGTPWEQYF. The CDR3 coding sequence is TGTGCCAGCTCACCACCATACGGGACCCCTTGGGAGCAGTACTTC.

This clonotype has a count of ten or more. The rearrangement joins TRBV6-1 to TRBJ1-5, with 8 bases lining up with TRBD1. The germline CDR1 and CDR2 sequences are MNHNS and SASEGT. After removal of 5 bases from V and 3 bases from J, the junction contained 6 bases not matched to a gene. The CDR3 is 15 amino acids. The CDR3 region is CASSLTGVYNQPQHF. CDR3 sequence (DNA): TGTGCCAGCAGTCTGACAGGGGTGTACAATCAGCCCCAGCATTTT.

This clonotype showed up many times. The gene calls are TRBV20-1 and TRBJ1-2; TRBD1 matches 7 bases. V gave up 1 base and J gave up 4 bases; unmatched junction bases: 0. CDR3 length equals 12 residues. In germline, CDR1 is DFQATT, CDR2 SNEGSKA (reference sequence). In nucleotides, the CDR3 is TGCAGTGCTAGAGGGACAGGCTATGGCTACACCTTC. Translated, it gives CSARGTGYGYTF.

The chain is built from TRBV30 and TRBJ2-1, with D tentatively TRBD1 (5 bases). Trimming removed 2 bases at V and 7 bases at J, with 12 bases between. This CDR3 has 13 amino acids. Germline V gene lookup returns CDR1 GTSNPN and CDR2 SVGIG (reference sequence). The CDR3 spells CAWSRGRVNEQFF. Here the CDR3 DNA reads TGTGCCTGGAGTCGCGGCAGGGTAAATGAGCAGTTCTTC.

At least ten counts were recorded for this clonotype. This rearrangement joins TRBV5-6 to TRBJ2-5; the D is unclear. V lost 2 bases and J 5 bases, leaving 10 bases between the germline ends. The germline gives CDR1 SGHDT, CDR2 YYEEEE. The CDR3 is 13 amino acids. CDR3 protein: CASSFGPRETQYF. CDR3 coding DNA: TGTGCCAGCAGCTTCGGCCCGAGGGAGACCCAGTACTTC.

This clonotype was seen repeatedly, ten times or more. The chain combines TRBV12-3 or TRBV12-4 with TRBJ2-5, with D possibly TRBD1 on 6 matching bases. The CDR3 sequence is 16 residues long. V dropped 2 bases and J dropped 0 bases, with 13 bases sitting between them. In DNA, the CDR3 is TGTGCCAGCAGTTTATTCGGGACAACGTACCAAGAGACCCAGTACTTC. This codes for CASSLFGTTYQETQYF.

The chain has TRBV18 and TRBJ2-3; D might be TRBD2 (6 bases). The CDR3 contains 13 residues. V was trimmed by 5 bases and J by 5 bases, leaving 11 bases between them. CDR1 KGHSH and CDR2 LQKENI come from the germline V gene. CDR3 sequence (DNA): TGTGCCAGCTCAGCGGGGAGACGAGATACGCAGTATTTT. Its protein product is CASSAGRRDTQYF.

This clonotype was seen ten or more times. The chain has TRBV6-2 or TRBV6-3 and TRBJ2-2, with 8 positions matching TRBD1. The CDR3 consists of 15 residues. V trimming: 5 bases; J trimming: 1 base; junction bases outside the gene matches: 3. CDR1 MNHEY and CDR2 SVGEGT come from the germline V gene. CDR3 coding DNA: TGTGCCAGCAGTAAGACAGGGGTGAACACCGGGGAGCTGTTTTTT. It yields the protein CASSKTGVNTGELFF.

This clonotype came up many times. V gene TRBV7-6 combines with J gene TRBJ2-3; 8 positions match TRBD2. Per the germline V gene, CDR1 is SGHVS and CDR2 is FNYEAQ. CDR3 length: 15 residues. Trimming at V came to 5 bases and at J to 2 bases, leaving 6 bases not matched to a gene. The DNA of the CDR3 is TGTGCCAGCAGCCCGGGGGGGGTGTTCACAGATACGCAGTATTTT. It specifies CASSPGGVFTDTQYF. Variable domain in full (rest from reference TRBV7-6 and TRBJ2-3): GAGVSQSPRYKVTKRGQDVALRCDPISGHVSLYWYRQALGQGPEFLTYFNYEAQQDKSGLPNDRFSAERPEGSISTLTIQRTEQRDSAMYRCASSPGGVFTDTQYFGPGTRLTVL.

This clonotype has a handful of counts. The V gene is TRBV12-2, the J gene TRBJ2-7. TRBV12-2 is a pseudogene. The CDR3 totals 17 residues. DNA for the CDR3: TGTGCAAGTCGCTTATGTATCAGGCGGATTAGCTCCTACGAGCAGTACTTC. This codes for CASRLCIRRISSYEQYF.

Comments on this clonotype: This may come from a read error, since a much larger clone is one base off. The chain joins TRBV4-1 to TRBJ2-5; 7 nucleotides agree with TRBD1. Per germline, CDR1 MGHRA and CDR2 YSYEKL. This CDR3 has 16 amino acids. J gave up 3 bases and V 1 base, and 8 bases lay outside the gene matches. The DNA for the CDR3 is TGCGCCAGCAGCCAAGGGGAGAGGGGGCCCGAAGAGACCCAGTACTTC. Its translation is CASSQGERGPEETQYF.

J is TRBJ2-2 and V is TRBV2, with D perhaps matching TRBD2 (6 bases). This CDR3 has 17 residues. V dropped 1 base and J dropped 0 bases, with 12 bases sitting between them. From germline, CDR1 is SNHLY and CDR2 FYNNEI. CDR3 sequence reads: CASSEGGVAANTGELFF. For the CDR3, the DNA is TGTGCCAGCAGTGAAGGGGGGGTAGCGGCGAACACCGGGGAGCTGTTTTTT.

This clonotype showed up many times. The chain joins TRBV20-1 to TRBJ2-1; 13 bases agree with TRBD2. Germline CDR1 DFQATT, CDR2 SNEGSKA (reference sequence). The CDR3 covers 17 residues. Trimming removed 6 bases from V and 3 bases from J; junction bases left unmatched: 11. CDR3 nucleotide sequence: TGCAGTGCGACCTTACTAGCGGGAGGGGTTGACTACAATGAGCAGTTCTTC. Protein sequence: CSATLLAGGVDYNEQFF.

This clonotype was seen at least ten times. This chain joins TRBV11-2 and TRBJ2-7; 12 nucleotides line up with TRBD2. CDR1 SGHAT and CDR2 FQNNGV come from the germline V gene. The CDR3 length is 19 residues. J gave up 1 base and V 6 bases, and 16 bases lay outside the gene matches. The CDR3 nucleotides read TGTGCCAGCAGTTGGTTGAGGGGTCTAGCGGGGGGGAGGTCCTACGAGCAGTACTTC. Its protein product is CASSWLRGLAGGRSYEQYF.

The sample holds a few counts of this clonotype. V is TRBV13 and J is TRBJ2-1, with TRBD1 as a possible D gene (5 bases). Germline CDR1 reads PRHDT; CDR2 reads FYEKMQ (reference sequence). Trimming left V 5 bases short and J 8 bases short, with 16 bases between. The CDR3 has 14 residues. This chain's CDR3 is CASSQQRGHDEQFF. The CDR3 DNA is TGTGCCAGCAGCCAGCAGAGAGGACACGATGAGCAGTTCTTC.

This clonotype was counted at least ten times. The V and J genes are TRBV5-1 and TRBJ2-2, with a possible D match to TRBD2 (6 bases). CDR1 is SGHRS, CDR2 YFSETQ, per germline. CDR3 length: 14 amino acids. Between the trimmed V and J ends, which lost 4 bases and 0 bases, there was a span of 7 bases. The CDR3 reads CASSIAANTGELFF. The CDR3 DNA follows: TGCGCCAGCAGCATAGCGGCGAACACCGGGGAGCTGTTTTTT.

Ten or more counts support this clonotype. The genes are TRBV28 and TRBJ2-5, with TRBD1 matching 9 bases. The junction had 4 bases not matched to a gene; V was cut back by 6 bases and J by 2 bases. Germline CDR1 is MDHEN and CDR2 is SYDVKM. The CDR3 length is 14 residues. Here the CDR3 reads CASSSGTGQETQYF. The CDR3 region has the DNA TGTGCCAGCAGCTCCGGGACAGGGCAAGAGACCCAGTACTTC.

This clonotype has at least ten counts. This rearrangement joins TRBV20-1 to TRBJ2-7, with 10 bases lining up with TRBD2. The CDR3 spans 13 residues. The ends lost 4 bases at V and 3 bases at J; junction bases unmatched: 3. Germline V gene lookup returns CDR1 DFQATT and CDR2 SNEGSKA (reference sequence). CDR3 nucleotide sequence: TGCAGTGCTATAGCGGGAGGACGCTACGAGCAGTACTTC. Translating it yields CSAIAGGRYEQYF.